This T cell receptor (beta chain) was sequenced in a study of blood T cell repertoires in COVID-19. Study as a whole: PBMCs, B-cell-depleted T cells, or T cells provided the cDNA or gDNA that made up the material.

V dropped 2 bases and J dropped 5 bases, with 16 bases sitting between them. Germline V lookup: CDR1 MDHEN, CDR2 SYDVKM. The CDR3 is 16 residues long. In the authors' workflow: Reference gene primer amplification gave estimated nucleated cell counts. TCRdb keeps only in-frame clones here, not all; method: immunoSEQ multiplex PCR. V and J calls plus clone size are reproduced from that table; the DNA served to infer D and trimming. The sample holds about 190,000 clones, approximately 90% seen once. The V and J genes are TRBV28 and TRBJ1-5; D gene uncertain. Sequences were obtained from peripheral blood. The sequence was obtained from a man aged 35 to 55 with active or convalescent COVID-19. The CDR3 loop is CASSLVSPRGDQPQHF. The CDR3 DNA sequence: TGTGCCAGCAGTTTAGTCTCTCCCCGCGGGGATCAGCCCCAGCATTTT.